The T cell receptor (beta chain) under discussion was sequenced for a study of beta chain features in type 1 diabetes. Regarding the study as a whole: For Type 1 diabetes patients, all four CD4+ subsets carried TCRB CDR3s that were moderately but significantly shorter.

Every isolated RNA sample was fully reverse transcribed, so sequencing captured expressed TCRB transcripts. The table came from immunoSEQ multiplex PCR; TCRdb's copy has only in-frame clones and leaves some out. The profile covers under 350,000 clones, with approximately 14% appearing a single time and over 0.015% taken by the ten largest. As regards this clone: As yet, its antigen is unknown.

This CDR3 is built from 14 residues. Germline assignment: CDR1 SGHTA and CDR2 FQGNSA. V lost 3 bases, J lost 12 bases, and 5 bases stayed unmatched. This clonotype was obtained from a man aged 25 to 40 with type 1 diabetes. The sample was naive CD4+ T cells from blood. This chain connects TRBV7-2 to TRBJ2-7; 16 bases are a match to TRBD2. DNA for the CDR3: TGTGCCAGCAGCTTGGGACTAGCGGGAGGGCCTCCGTACTTC. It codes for CASSLGLAGGPPYF.